The entry that follows covers one T cell receptor beta chain sequence. This sample is part of a study of shared clonotypes between healthy human individuals. Memory CD4+ cells were the fraction left after CD45RA+ naive selection. The test was conducted at deep level. TCRdb's copy holds only in-frame clones and misses some; the assay was immunoSEQ multiplex PCR. Counted here are 2 million to 2.5 million clones, almost 96% occurring once; the ten biggest clones make up 0.1% to 0.15%. The sequencing input was naive CD4+ T cells sorted from blood. Described subset: CD45RA+ positively selected. This receptor was obtained from a man younger than 30 in good health.

The CDR3 region has the DNA TGTGCCAGCAGCGTTGGGGACAGGGGAGGATCCTATAATTCACCCCTCCACTTT. This encodes CASSVGDRGGSYNSPLHF. V gene TRBV9 combines with J gene TRBJ1-6; 10 bases match TRBD1. Germline-derived CDR1 and CDR2 are SGDLS and YYNGEE. Trimming took 2 bases from V and 1 from J; bases not matched to a gene: 6. This CDR3 has 18 residues.